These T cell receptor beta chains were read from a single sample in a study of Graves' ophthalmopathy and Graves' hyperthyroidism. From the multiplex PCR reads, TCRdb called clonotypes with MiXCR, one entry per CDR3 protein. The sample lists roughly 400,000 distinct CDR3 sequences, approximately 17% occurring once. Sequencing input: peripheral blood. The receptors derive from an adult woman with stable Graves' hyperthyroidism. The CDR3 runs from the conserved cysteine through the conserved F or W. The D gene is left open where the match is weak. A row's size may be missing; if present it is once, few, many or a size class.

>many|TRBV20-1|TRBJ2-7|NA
CSAQWGRSSYEQYF
TGCAGTGCCCAGTGGGGGCGGAGCTCCTACGAGCAGTACTTC
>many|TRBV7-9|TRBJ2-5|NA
CASSRPISGYQETQYF
TGTGCCAGCAGCCGACCCATTAGCGGATACCAAGAGACCCAGTACTTC
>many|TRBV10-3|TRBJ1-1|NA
CATTRGGNTEAFF
TGTGCCACCACCCGTGGGGGGAACACTGAAGCTTTCTTT
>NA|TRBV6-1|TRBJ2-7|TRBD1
CASSPLTGTGVYEQYF
TGTGCCAGCAGTCCCCTTACCGGGACAGGGGTTTACGAGCAGTACTTC
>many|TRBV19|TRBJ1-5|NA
CASSIWGPNQPQHF
TGTGCCAGTAGTATTTGGGGGCCAAATCAGCCCCAGCATTTT
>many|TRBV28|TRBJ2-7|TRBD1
CASSLGQVRTYEQYF
TGTGCCAGCAGTTTGGGACAGGTTCGTACCTACGAGCAGTACTTC
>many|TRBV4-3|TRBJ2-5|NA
CASSQDSGETQYF
TGCGCCAGCAGCCAAGATTCAGGGGAGACCCAGTACTTC
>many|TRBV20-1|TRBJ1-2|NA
CDPQGPPPHNYGYTF
TGCGATCCTCAGGGACCCCCCCCCCATAACTATGGCTACACCTTC
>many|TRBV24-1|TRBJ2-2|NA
CATSTNTGELFF
TGTGCCACCAGCACAAACACCGGGGAGCTGTTTTTT
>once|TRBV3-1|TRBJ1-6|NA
CASSQAENSHLHF
TGTGCCAGCAGCCAAGCTGAGAATTCACACCTCCACTTT
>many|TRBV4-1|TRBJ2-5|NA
CASSQDEEQETQYF
TGCGCCAGCAGCCAAGACGAAGAGCAAGAGACCCAGTACTTC
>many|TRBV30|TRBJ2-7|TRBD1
CAGGTGMVGEQYF
TGTGCCGGGGGGACAGGGATGGTGGGCGAGCAGTACTTC
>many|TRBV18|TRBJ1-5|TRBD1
CASSPTGTDQPQHF
TGTGCCAGCTCACCAACAGGGACAGATCAGCCCCAGCATTTT
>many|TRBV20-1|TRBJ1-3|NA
CSASYRPNSGNTIYF
TGCAGTGCTAGTTACAGGCCGAACTCTGGAAACACCATATATTTT
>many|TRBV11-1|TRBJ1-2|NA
CASSPGPARPGYGYTF
TGTGCCAGCAGCCCGGGCCCGGCTCGCCCCGGCTATGGCTACACCTTC
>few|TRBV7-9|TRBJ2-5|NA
CASSQKGYQETQYF
TGTGCCAGCAGCCAGAAGGGGTACCAAGAGACCCAGTACTTC
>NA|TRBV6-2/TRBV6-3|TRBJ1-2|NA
CASRTSGQSYTF
TGTGCCAGCCGGACTTCCGGACAGAGCTACACCTTC
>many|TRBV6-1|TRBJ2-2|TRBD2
CASRDAGLAGIGELFF
TGTGCCAGCAGAGACGCGGGACTAGCGGGGATCGGGGAGCTGTTTTTT
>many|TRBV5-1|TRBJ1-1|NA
CASSFSGESEAFF
TGCGCCAGCAGCTTCTCAGGGGAGAGTGAAGCTTTCTTT
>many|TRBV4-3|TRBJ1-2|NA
CASSQERRNYGYTF
TGCGCCAGCAGCCAAGAAAGGCGGAACTATGGCTACACCTTC
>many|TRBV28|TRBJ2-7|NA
CATQGSPNYEQYF
TGTGCCACACAGGGATCCCCCAACTACGAGCAGTACTTC
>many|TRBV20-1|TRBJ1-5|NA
CSARSQGDNQPQHF
TGCAGTGCTAGGAGTCAGGGTGACAATCAGCCCCAGCATTTT
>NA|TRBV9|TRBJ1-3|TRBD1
CASAQGAGNTIYF
TGTGCCAGCGCTCAGGGGGCTGGAAACACCATATATTTT
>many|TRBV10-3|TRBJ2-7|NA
CAISESKLPYEQYF
TGTGCCATCAGTGAGTCGAAGCTACCCTACGAGCAGTACTTC
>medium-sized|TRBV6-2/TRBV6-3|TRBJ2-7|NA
CASSLGGSSREQYF
TGTGCCAGCAGTCTTGGTGGGAGTTCGAGGGAGCAGTACTTC
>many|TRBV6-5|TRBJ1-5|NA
CASRPTVRNQPQHF
TGTGCCAGCAGACCGACAGTCCGTAATCAGCCCCAGCATTTT
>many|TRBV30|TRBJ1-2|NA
CAWSVQGIYGYTF
TGTGCCTGGAGTGTACAGGGCATCTATGGCTACACCTTC
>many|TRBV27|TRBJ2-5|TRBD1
CASSRDRMRETQYF
TGTGCCAGCAGTCGGGACAGGATGCGTGAGACCCAGTACTTC
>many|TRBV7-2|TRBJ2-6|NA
CASSPRGRRVSGANVLTF
TGTGCCAGCAGCCCCAGGGGACGGCGGGTGTCTGGGGCCAACGTCCTGACTTTC
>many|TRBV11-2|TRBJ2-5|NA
CASSLLARFQETQYF
TGTGCCAGCAGCTTACTGGCCCGGTTCCAAGAGACCCAGTACTTC
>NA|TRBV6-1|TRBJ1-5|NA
CASSGLRGFNQPQHF
TGTGCCAGCAGTGGCCTCAGGGGCTTCAATCAGCCCCAGCATTTT
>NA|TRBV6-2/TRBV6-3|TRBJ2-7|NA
CASTSAYEQYF
TGTGCCAGCACCTCTGCCTACGAGCAGTACTTC
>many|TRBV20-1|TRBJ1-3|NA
CSAIRPGIEGNTIYF
TGCAGTGCTATTCGTCCGGGGATAGAGGGGAACACCATATATTTT
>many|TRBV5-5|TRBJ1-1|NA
CASILGGGAFF
TGTGCCAGCATCCTGGGGGGGGGAGCTTTCTTT
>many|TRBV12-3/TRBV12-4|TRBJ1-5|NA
CASSFTSNQPQHF
TGTGCCAGCAGTTTCACAAGCAATCAGCCCCAGCATTTT
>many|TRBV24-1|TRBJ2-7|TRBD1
CATSEDPGQGGYEQYF
TGTGCCACCAGTGAGGACCCGGGACAGGGCGGCTACGAGCAGTACTTC
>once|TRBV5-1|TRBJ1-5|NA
CASRKDFSNQPQHF
TGCGCCAGCAGAAAAGATTTTTCCAATCAGCCCCAGCATTTT
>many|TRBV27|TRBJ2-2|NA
CASSLVSSGELFF
TGTGCCAGCAGTTTAGTTAGCTCCGGGGAGCTGTTTTTT
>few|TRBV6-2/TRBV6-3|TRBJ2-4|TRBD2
CASRPSGRYQPLAKNIQYF
TGTGCCAGCAGGCCTAGCGGGAGGTATCAACCCCTAGCCAAAAACATTCAGTACTTC
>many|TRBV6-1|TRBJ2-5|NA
CASRPGGQETQYF
TGTGCCAGCAGACCAGGGGGGCAAGAGACCCAGTACTTC
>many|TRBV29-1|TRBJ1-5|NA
CSVLVQGGNQPQHF
TGCAGCGTTTTAGTACAGGGTGGCAATCAGCCCCAGCATTTT
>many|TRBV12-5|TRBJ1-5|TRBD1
CASGFAGTGYQPQHF
TGTGCTAGTGGTTTTGCCGGGACAGGGTATCAGCCCCAGCATTTT
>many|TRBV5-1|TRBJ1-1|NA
CASSSDGNTEAFF
TGCGCCAGCAGTTCCGACGGGAACACTGAAGCTTTCTTT
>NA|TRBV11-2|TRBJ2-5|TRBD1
CASSLGGQGIGETQYF
TGTGCCAGCAGCTTAGGGGGACAGGGTATAGGAGAGACCCAGTACTTC
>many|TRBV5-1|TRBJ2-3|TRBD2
CASSLGLAVDTQYF
TGCGCCAGCAGCCTGGGACTAGCGGTAGATACGCAGTATTTT
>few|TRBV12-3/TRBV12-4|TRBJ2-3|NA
CASTLGNTQYF
TGTGCCAGCACCCTGGGGAATACGCAGTATTTT
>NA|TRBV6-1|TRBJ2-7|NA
CASSDRTVLFSEQYF
TGTGCCAGCAGTGATCGGACCGTGTTGTTCTCCGAGCAGTACTTC
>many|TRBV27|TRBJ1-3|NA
CASSRRGSGNTIYF
TGTGCCAGCAGTCGCAGGGGTTCAGGAAACACCATATATTTT
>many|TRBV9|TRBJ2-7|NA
CASSVGARYEQYF
TGTGCCAGCAGCGTAGGGGCGAGATACGAGCAGTACTTC
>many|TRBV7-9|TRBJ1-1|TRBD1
CASSSTQGQDEAFF
TGTGCCAGCAGCTCGACACAGGGGCAGGATGAAGCTTTCTTT